The source of this TCR beta chain is a study of T cell repertoires in cytomegalovirus infection. Study-wide background: Recently identified HLA-C-restricted and well-studied HLA-B-restricted CMV epitopes were used. TCR beta signatures that were public indicated CMV infection and matching HLA type. Study findings and constraints: The ex vivo response was dominated by HLA-C-restricted CMV-specific TCR beta clonotypes.

This clonotype was seen a few times. What it binds is unknown. MiXCR, run by TCRdb on the reads, gives a single entry per CDR3 protein. The table includes 600,000 to 700,000 distinct CDR3 sequences, around 30% detected once. The receptor was isolated from a human donor in good health (CMV status not recorded). Some clones in this sample may be carry-over from other donors' samples. Sequenced material: cultured PBMCs, taken from culture after CMV antigen stimulation.

The CDR3 region is CASSSGYSEQYF. CDR3 nucleotides: TGTGCCAGCAGTTCCGGGTACTCCGAGCAGTACTTC. The chain joins TRBV12-3 or TRBV12-4 to TRBJ2-7; D uncertain. CDR3 length equals 12 residues. Between the trimmed V and J ends, which lost 4 bases and 6 bases, there was a span of 10 bases.